The next 14 T cell receptor beta chains were all read from a single sample in a study of cytotoxic CD8 clonotypes in ibrutinib-treated CLL. Data came from immunoSEQ multiplex PCR; TCRdb stores just in-frame clones and leaves some out. The sample includes some 12,000 clones, roughly three quarters seen only once; the top ten take roughly 15%. This material consisted of PBMCs, taken at disease progression, from a patient treated with ibrutinib. The receptors originated from a human donor with chronic lymphocytic leukemia.

This clone was detected only a few times. The J gene is TRBJ2-1, the V gene TRBV7-9; tentative D call: TRBD2 (6 bases). Germline CDR1 SEHNR, CDR2 FQNEAQ (reference sequence). The ends were cut back, 1 base at V and 0 bases at J, with 7 bases in the middle. The CDR3 extends over 15 amino acids. The CDR3 DNA follows: TGTGCCAGCAGCTTAGACGGGGGCTCCTACAATGAGCAGTTCTTC. It yields the protein CASSLDGGSYNEQFF.

The V call is TRBV30, the J call TRBJ1-5, with D uncertain. Between the trimmed V and J ends, which lost 2 bases and 4 bases, there was a span of 9 bases. This CDR3 is 13 amino acids long. CDR1 is GTSNPN and CDR2 is SVGIG in the germline V gene (reference sequence). This CDR3 reads CAWSPTYNQPQHF. The DNA of the CDR3 is TGTGCCTGGAGTCCGACGTATAATCAGCCCCAGCATTTT.

V and J are TRBV7-6 and TRBJ1-5, with D perhaps TRBD1 (5 bases). Trimming cost V 1 base and J 0 bases, with 7 bases left between them. CDR1 is SGHVS and CDR2 is FNYEAQ in the germline V gene. The CDR3 length is 15 residues. The CDR3: CASSLVQGSNQPQHF. The CDR3 nucleotides read TGTGCCAGCAGCTTAGTCCAGGGTAGCAATCAGCCCCAGCATTTT.

This clone has just one count. The V gene is TRBV11-2, the J gene TRBJ2-7; TRBD2 matches at 10 bases. V gave up 3 bases and J gave up 1 base; unmatched junction bases: 6. Germline CDR1 SGHAT, CDR2 FQNNGV. This CDR3 region has 16 residues. CDR3 sequence: CASSFIAGGLSYEQYF. The CDR3 DNA sequence: TGTGCCAGCAGCTTTATAGCGGGGGGCCTATCCTACGAGCAGTACTTC. Drawing the rest from reference TRBV11-2 and TRBJ2-7, the complete variable domain is EAGVAQSPRYKIIEKRQSVAFWCNPISGHATLYWYQQILGQGPKLLIQFQNNGVVDDSQLPKDRFSAERLKGVDSTLKIQPAKLEDSAVYLCASSFIAGGLSYEQYFGPGTRLTVT.

As DNA, the CDR3 is TGTGCCAGCAGTCACCCACTCACGGCGGGAGGCTCAGATACGCAGTATTTT. Encoded protein: CASSHPLTAGGSDTQYF. V gene TRBV27 combines with J gene TRBJ2-3, with 8 bases aligning to TRBD2. The V gene end was trimmed by 5 bases and the J gene end by 4 bases; junction bases not matched to a gene: 14. This CDR3 contains 17 residues. Looked up from germline, CDR1 is MNHEY and CDR2 is SMNVEV (reference sequence).

The chain carries TRBV5-1 and TRBJ2-7, with TRBD1 matching 9 bases. This CDR3 contains 15 residues. Per the germline V gene, CDR1 is SGHRS and CDR2 is YFSETQ. The junction had 8 bases not matched to a gene; V was cut back by 4 bases and J by 3 bases. The chain's CDR3 is CASSLNRGLYYEQYF. The DNA of the CDR3 is TGCGCCAGCAGCCTAAACAGGGGGCTATACTACGAGCAGTACTTC.

V is TRBV7-3 and J is TRBJ1-6; TRBD1 is a possible D gene (5 bases). Looked up from germline, CDR1 is SGHTA and CDR2 is FQGTGA. Trimming removed 4 bases from V and 10 bases from J, with 14 bases in between. The CDR3 is 14 residues long. The CDR3 loop is CASSSTDGDSPLHF. The CDR3 nucleotides read TGTGCCAGCAGCTCCACGGACGGGGACTCACCCCTCCACTTT.

The genes are TRBV30 and TRBJ1-1; D not resolved. V gave up 4 bases and J gave up 1 base, with 10 bases separating them. Germline V gene sequence: CDR1 GTSNPN, CDR2 SVGIG (reference sequence). The length of the CDR3 is 13 residues. The chain's CDR3 is CAWKWSANTEAFF. The CDR3, as DNA: TGTGCCTGGAAATGGTCGGCGAACACTGAAGCTTTCTTT.

The rearrangement links TRBV4-1 to TRBJ2-7, with D perhaps matching TRBD1 or TRBD2 (5 bases each). Germline CDR1 reads MGHRA; CDR2 reads YSYEKL. This CDR3 has 11 residues. The germline V and J ends were trimmed by 9 bases and 6 bases, with 12 bases remaining between them. The CDR3: CASTRGGEQYF. DNA of the CDR3: TGCGCCAGTACCCGGGGCGGCGAGCAGTACTTC.

The chain employs TRBV5-1 and TRBJ1-6; no firm D call. Trimming pared 7 bases from V and 7 bases from J, leaving 12 bases between. Germline V gene lookup returns CDR1 SGHRS and CDR2 YFSETQ. CDR3 length: 13 amino acids. The CDR3 bases are TGCGCCAGCGGGCCGACTCCAAATTCACCCCTCCACTTT. Translation gives CASGPTPNSPLHF.

V is TRBV7-9 and J is TRBJ2-4; D possibly corresponds to TRBD2 (6 bases). The germline CDR1 and CDR2 sequences are SEHNR and FQNEAQ (reference sequence). V lost 1 base to trimming and J lost 2 bases, with 15 bases between them. The CDR3 covers 17 residues. The CDR3 loop reads CASSLVPVTSSKNIQYF. Here the CDR3 DNA reads TGTGCCAGCAGCTTAGTACCCGTAACTAGCTCCAAAAACATTCAGTACTTC.

The chain uses TRBV25-1 and TRBJ2-3; D is unclear. CDR1 and CDR2 (germline): MGHDK, SYGVNS. The CDR3 is 13 residues long. The V end lost 2 bases, the J end lost 6 bases, and 9 bases lay between the germline ends. The chain's CDR3 is CASSEEPIDTQYF. The CDR3 DNA follows: TGTGCCAGCAGTGAAGAACCGATTGATACGCAGTATTTT.

V and J are TRBV18 and TRBJ1-2; 7 nucleotides agree with TRBD1. The CDR3 covers 14 residues. Germline assignment: CDR1 KGHSH and CDR2 LQKENI. V gave up 4 bases and J gave up 3 bases; unmatched junction bases: 5. CDR3 coding DNA: TGTGCCAGCTCACTGGGGACAGATCACTATGGCTACACCTTC. Residues: CASSLGTDHYGYTF.

The rearrangement links TRBV19 to TRBJ2-7; 8 nucleotides agree with TRBD1. The V segment lost 5 bases and the J segment 0 bases; nucleotides outside the gene matches: 6. The germline V gene encodes CDR1 LNHDA and CDR2 SQIVND (reference sequence). This CDR3 comprises 15 residues. The CDR3 reads CASSDRDRSSYEQYF. As DNA, the CDR3 is TGTGCCAGTAGTGACCGGGACAGGAGCTCCTACGAGCAGTACTTC.